A selection of T cell receptor beta chains follows, all from one sample in a study of OX40 agonist ivuxolimab in advanced cancers. Repertoires were generated with immunoSEQ multiplex PCR, while TCRdb's copy carries only in-frame clones and drops some. Seen here are 100,000 or so clones, about nine tenths observed once, and the top ten hold under 0.4%. Sequences were derived from CD4+ or CD8+ T cells sorted from blood, sampled in a trial of the OX40 agonist ivuxolimab. Receptors were obtained from an adult with an advanced solid tumor such as melanoma, head and neck, liver or kidney cancer. Both conserved end residues are part of each CDR3. The D gene is left open where the match is weak. Clone size is not always given. Where it is, it says once, few, many or a class for expanded clones.

d_call v_call clone_size cdr3_aa
- TRBV7-8 - CASSLAPGPATYTQHF
- TRBV4-2 - CASSQAGGGYTF
- TRBV28 once CASSWRGSNEQFF
- TRBV6-6 - CASRPQESSYNEQFF
- TRBV6-5 - CASSYSKRDTEAFF
TRBD1 TRBV5-1 - CASSVTGWETQYF
- TRBV4-1 - CASSHDRGLLYGYTF
TRBD1 TRBV19 - CASSIGQGAGQPQHF
- TRBV18 - CASSPPGAGVKNIQYF
- TRBV10-3 - CAISPGGEQYF
- TRBV7-8 - CASSLGDGYQPQHF
- TRBV5-3 - CARSLRARGPYQYF
- TRBV7-2 - CASSLAGYGYTF
- TRBV9 - CASSVAGWETQYF
- TRBV27 - CASSPWAGGDEKLFF